What follows are 9 T cell receptor beta chains derived from one specimen sequenced in a study of T cell responses to AZD1222 COVID-19 vaccine. Repertoires were generated with immunoSEQ multiplex PCR, while TCRdb's copy carries only in-frame clones and drops some. The sample has fewer than 200,000 clones, approximately 90% seen once. The material sequenced was peripheral blood, taken on day 0 of AZD1222 vaccination. The receptor set was obtained from an adult in good health.

This chain links TRBV11-2 with TRBJ2-1, with D maybe TRBD1 (5 bases). The CDR3 contains 15 residues. Germline CDR1 reads SGHAT; CDR2 reads FQNNGV. Trimming left V 0 bases short and J 6 bases short, with 12 bases between. The CDR3 DNA sequence: TGTGCCAGCAGCTTAGATGTAGGGGTGCTCAATGAGCAGTTCTTC. Its translation is CASSLDVGVLNEQFF.

V is TRBV7-9 and J is TRBJ1-2; 9 bases match TRBD1. The CDR3 is 14 amino acids. Trimming took 4 bases from V and 3 from J; bases not matched to a gene: 3. CDR1 is SEHNR and CDR2 is FQNEAQ in the germline V gene (reference sequence). The CDR3 DNA follows: TGTGCCAGCAGCTCGACAGGGGGGCACTATGGCTACACCTTC. It codes for CASSSTGGHYGYTF.

This chain uses TRBV6-4 with TRBJ1-2, with D possibly being TRBD1 (5 bases). The ends were cut back, 10 bases at V and 8 bases at J, with 8 bases in the middle. Germline CDR1 and CDR2: MRHNA and SNTAGT. There are 9 residues in the CDR3. In nucleotides, the CDR3 is TGTGCCACCGGGGACGGCTACACCTTC. This gives the protein CATGDGYTF.

This clone was detected only once. This sequence joins TRBV7-2 and TRBJ1-1; no reliable D call. CDR1 and CDR2 from the germline V gene are SGHTA and FQGNSA. With 3 bases removed from V and 7 bases from J, the gap between germline ends came to 12 bases. This CDR3 contains 13 residues. CDR3 nucleotide sequence: TGTGCCAGCAGCTTGTGGCAGGATGGTGAAGCTTTCTTT. Its translation is CASSLWQDGEAFF.

In its sample, this clone was seen once. The chain carries TRBV5-4 and TRBJ1-2; unclear D gene. This CDR3 region has 15 residues. Germline-derived CDR1 and CDR2 are SGHNT and YYREEE (reference sequence). The V end lost 0 bases, the J end lost 4 bases, and 13 bases lay between the germline ends. The CDR3 sequence: CASSLDGQSSYGYTF. CDR3 coding DNA: TGTGCCAGCAGCTTGGATGGTCAGTCAAGCTATGGCTACACCTTC.

The V gene is TRBV7-9, the J gene TRBJ1-4; D is ambiguous. Trimming pared 5 bases from V and 4 bases from J, leaving 11 bases between. Germline V gene sequence: CDR1 SEHNR, CDR2 FQNEAQ (reference sequence). The CDR3 totals 14 residues. CDR3 in amino acids: CASSRPHSNEKLFF. The CDR3 DNA reads as TGTGCCAGCAGCCGACCTCATAGTAATGAAAAACTGTTTTTT.

The chain is built from TRBV24-1 and TRBJ1-2; the match to TRBD1 covers 10 bases. This CDR3 has 15 residues. Trimming cost V 2 bases and J 1 base; bases outside gene matches: 0. Germline-derived CDR1 and CDR2 are KGHDR and SFDVKD. CDR3 in amino acids: CATSDWTGGNYGYTF. In DNA form, the CDR3 reads TGTGCCACCAGTGATTGGACAGGGGGTAACTATGGCTACACCTTC.

The V and J genes are TRBV15 and TRBJ1-1; TRBD1 is a possible D gene (5 bases). Trimming stripped 0 bases from V and 11 bases from J, with 13 bases between. Germline CDR1 is LNHNV and CDR2 is YYDKDF (reference sequence). This CDR3 contains 13 residues. In DNA, the CDR3 is TGTGCCACCAGCAGAGATCCGGGAGGGGATGCTTTCTTT. Amino acid sequence: CATSRDPGGDAFF.

The chain has TRBV5-1 and TRBJ1-1, with a tentative D call TRBD1 (5 bases). The CDR3 is 15 residues long. Germline CDR1 reads SGHRS; CDR2 reads YFSETQ. Trimming stripped 4 bases from V and 4 bases from J, with 17 bases between. This CDR3 reads CASSLTTRVLTEAFF. CDR3 coding DNA: TGCGCCAGCAGCCTCACGACCAGGGTCCTCACTGAAGCTTTCTTT.